Listed below are T cell receptor beta chains from one sample, sequenced in a study of CD8 T cells in Susac syndrome. TCRdb ran MiXCR on the immunoSEQ multiplex PCR reads and lists one entry per CDR3 protein. This sample yields 250,000 to 300,000 distinct CDR3 sequences, of which 70% to 90% are seen a single time; approximately 0.11% belongs to the top ten. The sample taken for sequencing was CD8+ T cells from PBMCs. These receptors were taken from a human donor with multiple sclerosis. Each CDR3 is given without its conserved first and last residue. Each record gives: J gene, V gene, CDR3 protein.

>TRBJ2-2|TRBV9
ASSPSGILGGELF
>TRBJ2-7|TRBV20-1
SVRTSGRYEQY
>TRBJ1-1|TRBV27
ASSFGRLEEAF
>TRBJ1-2|TRBV6-5
ASSSITGSYGYT
>TRBJ2-1|TRBV24-1
ATRNTGAYNEQF
>TRBJ2-1|TRBV18
ASSPRPGEGDEQF
>TRBJ1-1|TRBV3-1
ASSRWVDTEAF
>TRBJ2-2|TRBV27
ASSFRQGAAGELF
>TRBJ1-3|TRBV20-1
SATRDRVGNTIY
>TRBJ1-2|TRBV10-3
AIIIPGSRGYT
>TRBJ2-2|TRBV2
ASSATGVTGELF
>TRBJ1-4|TRBV28
ASSAGDRVGEKLF
>TRBJ2-2|TRBV25-1
ASSEYMSTGELF
>TRBJ1-1|TRBV7-9
ASSLREGNTEAF
>TRBJ1-1|TRBV15
ATSRLRGGFGMNTEAF
>TRBJ2-1|TRBV10-1
ASSPISSANYNEQF